Presented here are 13 T cell receptor beta chains from one specimen sequenced in a study of T cell responses to AZD1222 COVID-19 vaccine. Sequencing was performed with immunoSEQ multiplex PCR; in TCRdb, only in-frame clones are kept and a portion is missing. The data hold around 120,000 clones, with roughly 90% observed a single time. Sequenced here: peripheral blood, sampled on day 0 of AZD1222 vaccination. These receptors were collected from an adult in good health.

V gene TRBV11-2 combines with J gene TRBJ2-5; D unclear. Per the germline V gene, CDR1 is SGHAT and CDR2 is FQNNGV. This CDR3 is built from 15 residues. The V and J ends lost 5 bases and 5 bases respectively, with 18 bases between them. The CDR3: CASSPRSSERETQYF. The CDR3, as DNA: TGTGCCAGCAGCCCAAGATCTTCGGAAAGGGAGACCCAGTACTTC.

This clone was recorded once. This chain joins TRBV6-5 and TRBJ1-5, with a possible D match to TRBD1 (5 bases). Germline V gene lookup returns CDR1 MNHEY and CDR2 SVGAGI. This CDR3 spans 13 amino acids. V lost 1 base and J 5 bases, leaving 6 bases between the germline ends. The CDR3 reads CASSYLGDQPQHF. The DNA of the CDR3 is TGTGCCAGCAGTTACTTGGGGGATCAGCCCCAGCATTTT.

This sequence joins TRBV19 and TRBJ1-4; 7 bases align to TRBD1. This CDR3 is built from 13 residues. Per the germline V gene, CDR1 is LNHDA and CDR2 is SQIVND (reference sequence). The V and J ends lost 10 bases and 8 bases, in that order; junction bases with no gene match: 10. The CDR3 bases are TGTGCCACCCGAAGGGGGCAGAAGGAAAAACTGTTTTTT. Protein: CATRRGQKEKLFF.

The gene calls are TRBV4-3 and TRBJ1-6, with unresolved D. Trimming shortened V by 0 bases and J by 7 bases, and 7 bases separated the two germline ends. Germline CDR1 is LGHNA and CDR2 is YSLEER. The CDR3 is 14 residues long. In DNA form, the CDR3 reads TGCGCCAGCAGCCAAGACCTAGGGAATTCACCCCTCCACTTT. Translation: CASSQDLGNSPLHF.

The gene calls are TRBV27 and TRBJ2-3; D gene ambiguous. Trimming removed 4 bases at V and 6 bases at J, with 2 bases between. In germline, CDR1 is MNHEY, CDR2 SMNVEV (reference sequence). The CDR3 sequence is 10 residues long. The CDR3 DNA sequence: TGTGCCAGCAGTTCGGATACGCAGTATTTT. This encodes CASSSDTQYF.

This clone was picked up one time. V and J are TRBV7-2 and TRBJ1-4, with D uncertain. Germline loops: CDR1 SGHTA, CDR2 FQGNSA. CDR3 size: 13 residues. V gave up 4 bases and J gave up 8 bases, with 11 bases separating them. In nucleotides, the CDR3 is TGTGCCAGCAGCTCCCCACGCGGGGAAAAACTGTTTTTT. Its protein product is CASSSPRGEKLFF.

V gene TRBV28 combines with J gene TRBJ2-7; D possibly corresponds to TRBD2 (6 bases). Germline values: CDR1 MDHEN, CDR2 SYDVKM. V lost 2 bases to trimming and J lost 0 bases, with 11 bases between them. The CDR3 length is 15 residues. This CDR3 is CASSLGAGYSYEQYF. The CDR3 coding sequence is TGTGCCAGCAGTTTAGGGGCGGGATACTCCTACGAGCAGTACTTC.

This chain joins TRBV18 and TRBJ1-2; 11 bases fit TRBD1. The junction had 3 bases not matched to a gene; V was cut back by 3 bases and J by 3 bases. The germline CDR1 and CDR2 sequences are KGHSH and LQKENI. The CDR3 is 15 amino acids. The CDR3 DNA reads as TGTGCCAGCTCACCTCGGACAGGGGGCGACTATGGCTACACCTTC. Amino acids: CASSPRTGGDYGYTF.

CDR3 nucleotides: TGTGCCTGGAGTGGTTCCTTTTGGTACACCTTC. It translates to CAWSGSFWYTF. This chain uses TRBV30 with TRBJ1-2, with unresolved D. There are 11 residues in the CDR3. Trimming removed 1 base from V and 11 bases from J, with 11 bases in between. CDR1 is GTSNPN, CDR2 SVGIG, per germline (reference sequence).

Here the CDR3 DNA reads TGTGCCAGCAGCCAAGGTGGCGGGGAGACCCAGTACTTC. Amino acids: CASSQGGGETQYF. The chain employs TRBV14 and TRBJ2-5, with D possibly matching TRBD2 (5 bases). V lost 1 base and J 5 bases, leaving 8 bases between the germline ends. Germline values: CDR1 SGHDN, CDR2 FVKESK. The length of the CDR3 is 13 residues.

The chain combines TRBV7-2 with TRBJ2-7, with D tentatively TRBD1 (8 bases). The CDR3 covers 14 residues. The V gene lost 5 bases and the J gene lost 3 bases, with 14 bases spanning the gap. Per germline, CDR1 SGHTA and CDR2 FQGNSA. CDR3 nucleotide sequence: TGTGCCAGCAGCGTACAGGGGGACTACTACGAGCAGTACTTC. This gives the protein CASSVQGDYYEQYF. Looking up the rest from reference TRBV7-2 and TRBJ2-7 gives the full variable domain: GAGVSQSPSNKVTEKGKDVELRCDPISGHTALYWYRQSLGQGLEFLIYFQGNSAPDKSGLPSDRFSAERTGGSVSTLTIQRTQQEDSAVYLCASSVQGDYYEQYFGPGTRLTVT.

The gene calls are TRBV3-1 (or the pseudogene TRBV3-2) and TRBJ1-6; no definite D call. Trimming removed 3 bases at V and 3 bases at J, with 9 bases between. CDR3 length: 15 residues. Germline V gene data show CDR1 as LGHDT and CDR2 as YNNKEL (reference sequence). CDR3 amino acids: CASSQGTNYNSPLHF. CDR3 coding DNA: TGTGCCAGCAGCCAGGGAACCAACTATAATTCACCCCTCCACTTT.

V is TRBV10-3 and J is TRBJ1-6, with 7 bases that match TRBD1. With 4 bases clipped from V and 3 bases from J, the junction kept 3 bases outside the gene matches. Per the germline V gene, CDR1 is ENHRY and CDR2 is SYGVKD. This CDR3 region has 15 residues. Here the CDR3 DNA reads TGTGCCATCAGTGTCAGGGGGGACTATAATTCACCCCTCCACTTT. This encodes CAISVRGDYNSPLHF.